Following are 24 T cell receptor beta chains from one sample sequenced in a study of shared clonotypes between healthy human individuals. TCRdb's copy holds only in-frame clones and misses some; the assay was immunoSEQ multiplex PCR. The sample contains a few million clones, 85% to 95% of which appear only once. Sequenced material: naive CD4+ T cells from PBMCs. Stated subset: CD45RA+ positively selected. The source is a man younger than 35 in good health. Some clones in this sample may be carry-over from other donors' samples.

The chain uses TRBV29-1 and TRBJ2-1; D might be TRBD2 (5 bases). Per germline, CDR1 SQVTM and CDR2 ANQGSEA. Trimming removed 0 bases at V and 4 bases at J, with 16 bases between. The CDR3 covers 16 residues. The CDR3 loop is CSVEDQRTGKYNEQFF. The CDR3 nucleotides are TGCAGCGTTGAAGATCAACGGACGGGGAAATACAATGAGCAGTTCTTC.

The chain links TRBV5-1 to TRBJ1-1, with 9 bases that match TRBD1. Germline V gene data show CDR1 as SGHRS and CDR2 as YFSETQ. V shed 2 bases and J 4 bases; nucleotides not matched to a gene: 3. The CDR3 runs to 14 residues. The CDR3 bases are TGCGCCAGCAGCTTACAGGGGGCGATCACTGAAGCTTTCTTT. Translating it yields CASSLQGAITEAFF.

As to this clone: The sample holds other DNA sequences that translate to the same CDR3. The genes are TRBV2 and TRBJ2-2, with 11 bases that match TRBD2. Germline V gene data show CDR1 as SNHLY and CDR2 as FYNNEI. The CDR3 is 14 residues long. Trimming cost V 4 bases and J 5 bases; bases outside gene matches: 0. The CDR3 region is CASSGLAGTGELFF. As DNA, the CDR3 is TGTGCCAGCAGTGGACTAGCGGGGACCGGGGAGCTGTTTTTT.

The CDR3 DNA follows: TGTGCCAGCGAAGCGTACAGGGGTCAGGGATACGAGCAGTACTTC. It specifies CASEAYRGQGYEQYF. The V gene is TRBV6-1, the J gene TRBJ2-7, with 7 bases aligning to TRBD1. CDR1 MNHNS and CDR2 SASEGT come from the germline V gene. Losses at the gene ends were 8 bases for V and 4 bases for J; bases not matched to a gene: 14. The CDR3 extends over 15 amino acids.

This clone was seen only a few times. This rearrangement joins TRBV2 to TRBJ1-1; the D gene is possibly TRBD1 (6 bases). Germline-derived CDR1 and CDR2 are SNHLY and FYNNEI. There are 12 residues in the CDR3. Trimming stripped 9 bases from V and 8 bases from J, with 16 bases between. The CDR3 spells CARGVAGEEAFF. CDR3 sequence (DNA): TGTGCCAGGGGGGTGGCAGGGGAGGAAGCTTTCTTT.

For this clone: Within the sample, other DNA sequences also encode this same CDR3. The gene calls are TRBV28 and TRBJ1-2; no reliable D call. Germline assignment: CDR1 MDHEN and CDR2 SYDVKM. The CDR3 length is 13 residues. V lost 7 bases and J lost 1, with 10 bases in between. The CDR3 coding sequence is TGTGCCAGCACCCTCCGGGGTAACTATGGCTACACCTTC. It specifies CASTLRGNYGYTF.

This CDR3 is CASSQRTKETQYF. As DNA, the CDR3 is TGCGCCAGCAGCCAAAGAACTAAAGAGACCCAGTACTTC. This sequence joins TRBV4-3 and TRBJ2-5; D unclear. Germline V lookup: CDR1 LGHNA, CDR2 YSLEER. The CDR3 has 13 amino acids. V lost 2 bases, J lost 3 bases, and 7 bases lay in between.

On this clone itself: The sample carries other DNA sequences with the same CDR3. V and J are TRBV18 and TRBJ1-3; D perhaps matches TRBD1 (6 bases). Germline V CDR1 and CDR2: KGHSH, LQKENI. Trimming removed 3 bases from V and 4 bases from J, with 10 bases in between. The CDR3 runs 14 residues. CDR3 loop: CASSPAGAGNTIYF. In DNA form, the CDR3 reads TGTGCCAGCTCACCCGCGGGGGCGGGAAACACCATATATTTT.

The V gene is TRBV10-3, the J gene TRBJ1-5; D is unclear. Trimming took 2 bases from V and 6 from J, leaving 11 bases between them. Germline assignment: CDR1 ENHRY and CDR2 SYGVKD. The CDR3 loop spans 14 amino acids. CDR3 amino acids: CAISEGQISQPQHF. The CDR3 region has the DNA TGTGCCATCAGTGAGGGCCAGATCAGTCAGCCCCAGCATTTT.

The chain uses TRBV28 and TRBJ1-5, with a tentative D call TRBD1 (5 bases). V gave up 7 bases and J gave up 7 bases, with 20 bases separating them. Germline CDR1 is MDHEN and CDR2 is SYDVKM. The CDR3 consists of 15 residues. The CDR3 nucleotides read TGTGCCAGCACCTCCGGGACGGGGGAACGCCAGCCCCAGCATTTT. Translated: CASTSGTGERQPQHF.

CDR3 sequence: CASSLGTGGPGEQYF. The CDR3 bases are TGTGCCAGCAGTTTAGGGACAGGGGGCCCGGGGGAGCAGTACTTC. This chain joins TRBV28 and TRBJ2-7, with 12 bases matching TRBD1. V trimming: 2 bases; J trimming: 7 bases; junction bases outside the gene matches: 6. The V gene's germline CDR1 is MDHEN and CDR2 SYDVKM. The CDR3 extends over 15 amino acids.

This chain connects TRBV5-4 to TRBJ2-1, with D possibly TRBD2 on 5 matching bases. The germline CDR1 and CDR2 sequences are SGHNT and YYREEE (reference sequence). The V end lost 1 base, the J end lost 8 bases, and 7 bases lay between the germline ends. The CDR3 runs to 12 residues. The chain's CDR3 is CASSLTRDEQFF. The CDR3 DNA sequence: TGTGCCAGCAGCTTGACGAGGGATGAGCAGTTCTTC. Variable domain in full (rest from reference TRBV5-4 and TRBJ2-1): ETGVTQSPTHLIKTRGQQVTLRCSSQSGHNTVSWYQQALGQGPQFIFQYYREEENGRGNFPPRFSGLQFPNYSSELNVNALELDDSALYLCASSLTRDEQFFGPGTRLTVL.

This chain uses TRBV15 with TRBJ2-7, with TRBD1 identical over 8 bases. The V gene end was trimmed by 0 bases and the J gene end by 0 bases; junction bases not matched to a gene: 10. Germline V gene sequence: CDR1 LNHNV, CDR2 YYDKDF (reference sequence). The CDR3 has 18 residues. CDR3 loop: CATSRDLRQGTSSYEQYF. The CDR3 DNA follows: TGTGCCACCAGCAGAGACCTCCGACAGGGGACAAGCTCCTACGAGCAGTACTTC.

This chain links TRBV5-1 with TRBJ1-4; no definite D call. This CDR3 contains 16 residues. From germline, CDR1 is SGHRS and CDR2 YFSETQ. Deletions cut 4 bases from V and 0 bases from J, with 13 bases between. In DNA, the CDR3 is TGCGCCAGCAGCGTGAGCGGATCGGCAACTAATGAAAAACTGTTTTTT. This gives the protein CASSVSGSATNEKLFF.

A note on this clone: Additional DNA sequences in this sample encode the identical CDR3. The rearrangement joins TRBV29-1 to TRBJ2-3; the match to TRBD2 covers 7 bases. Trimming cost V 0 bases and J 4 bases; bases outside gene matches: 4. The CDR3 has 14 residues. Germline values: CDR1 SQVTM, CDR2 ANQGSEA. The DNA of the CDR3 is TGCAGCGTTGAAGAGGGGCTAGCGGCAGATACGCAGTATTTT. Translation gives CSVEEGLAADTQYF.

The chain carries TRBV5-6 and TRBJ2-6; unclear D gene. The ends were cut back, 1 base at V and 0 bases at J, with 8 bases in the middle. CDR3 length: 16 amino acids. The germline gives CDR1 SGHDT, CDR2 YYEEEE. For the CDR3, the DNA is TGTGCCAGCAGCTTGCGGCGTTTCTCTGGGGCCAACGTCCTGACTTTC. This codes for CASSLRRFSGANVLTF.

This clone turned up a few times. CDR3 sequence (DNA): TGCGCCAGCAGCCAAGTGGGCAGGGAAAGGGATCAGCCCCAGCATTTT. It encodes CASSQVGRERDQPQHF. This chain connects TRBV4-1 to TRBJ1-5, with D perhaps TRBD1 (5 bases). Looked up from germline, CDR1 is MGHRA and CDR2 is YSYEKL. Deletions cut 1 base from V and 5 bases from J, with 15 bases between. The CDR3 runs to 16 residues.

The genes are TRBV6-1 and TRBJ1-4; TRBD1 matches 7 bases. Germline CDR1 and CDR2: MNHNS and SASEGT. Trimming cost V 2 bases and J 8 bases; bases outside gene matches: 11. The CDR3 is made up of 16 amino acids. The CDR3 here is CASSEPPGTEHEKLFF. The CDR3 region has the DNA TGTGCCAGCAGTGAACCCCCAGGGACAGAACACGAAAAACTGTTTTTT.

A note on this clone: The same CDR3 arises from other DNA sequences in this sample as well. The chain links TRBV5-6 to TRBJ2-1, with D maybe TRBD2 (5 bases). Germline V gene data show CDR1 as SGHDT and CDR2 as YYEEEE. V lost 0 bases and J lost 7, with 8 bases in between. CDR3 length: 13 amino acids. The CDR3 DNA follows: TGTGCCAGCAGCTTGGTTCGGGGAAATGAGCAGTTCTTC. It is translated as CASSLVRGNEQFF. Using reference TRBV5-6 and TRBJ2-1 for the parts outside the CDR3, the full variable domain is DAGVTQSPTHLIKTRGQQVTLRCSPKSGHDTVSWYQQALGQGPQFIFQYYEEEERQRGNFPDRFSGHQFPNYSSELNVNALLLGDSALYLCASSLVRGNEQFFGPGTRLTVL.

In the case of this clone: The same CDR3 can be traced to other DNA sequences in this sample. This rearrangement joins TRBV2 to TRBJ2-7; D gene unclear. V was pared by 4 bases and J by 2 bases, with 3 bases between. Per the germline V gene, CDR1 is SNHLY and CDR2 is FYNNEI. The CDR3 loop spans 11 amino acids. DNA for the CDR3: TGTGCCAGCAGTGGTGCCTACGAGCAGTACTTC. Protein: CASSGAYEQYF.

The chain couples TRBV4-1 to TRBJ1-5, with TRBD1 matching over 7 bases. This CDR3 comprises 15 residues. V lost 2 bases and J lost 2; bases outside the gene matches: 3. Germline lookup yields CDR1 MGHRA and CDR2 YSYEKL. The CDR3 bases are TGCGCCAGCAGCCAACCAACAGGGGGCAATCAGCCCCAGCATTTT. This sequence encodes CASSQPTGGNQPQHF.

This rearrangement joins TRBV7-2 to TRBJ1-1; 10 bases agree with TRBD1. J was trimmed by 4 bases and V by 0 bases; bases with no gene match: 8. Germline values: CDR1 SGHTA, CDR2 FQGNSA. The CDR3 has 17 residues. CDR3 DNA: TGTGCCAGCAGCTTAGCGGGGGACAGGGGTCGACTCACTGAAGCTTTCTTT. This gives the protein CASSLAGDRGRLTEAFF.

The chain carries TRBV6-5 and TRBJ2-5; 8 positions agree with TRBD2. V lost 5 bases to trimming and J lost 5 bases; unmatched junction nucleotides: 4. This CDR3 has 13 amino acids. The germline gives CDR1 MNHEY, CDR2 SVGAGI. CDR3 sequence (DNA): TGTGCCAGCAGTACCCCGGGGGGGGAGACCCAGTACTTC. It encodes CASSTPGGETQYF.

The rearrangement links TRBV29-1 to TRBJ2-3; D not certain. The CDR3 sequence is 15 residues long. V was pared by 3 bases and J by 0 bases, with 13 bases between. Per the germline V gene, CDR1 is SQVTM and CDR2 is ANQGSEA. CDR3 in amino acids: CSVDSRTPSTDTQYF. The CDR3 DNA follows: TGCAGCGTTGATTCCAGGACGCCCAGCACAGATACGCAGTATTTT.